This TCR beta chain was obtained from a study of neurological immune-mediated disorders. A note on this clonotype: Its specificity is not known. With a much larger clone just one base away, this may be a read error.

Each TCR transcript was tagged with a 10-nucleotide random UMI during 5'RACE. TCRdb fed the 5' RACE reads into MiXCR, producing one record per CDR3 protein. The sample comprises fewer than 110,000 distinct CDR3 sequences, 10% to 14% of which are singletons, and approximately 3.1% rests with the top ten. Study-wide results and caveats: HTLV-1-associated myelopathy showed the most TCR clonal expansion; multiple sclerosis the least, below healthy controls.

The CDR3 consists of 16 residues. From germline, CDR1 is SGHTA and CDR2 FQGNSA. Documented time point: longitudinal time-point 3. 2 million unsorted PBMCs were stored in RNAlater at -80 °C before RNA extraction. V is TRBV7-2 and J is TRBJ2-1; 8 bases map to TRBD2. Material for sequencing was PBMCs. This receptor was obtained from a female donor with HTLV-1-associated myelopathy (HAM/TSP). The CDR3 bases are TGTGTCAGCAGCTTAGTCGCTAGCGGGCCCTACAATGAGCAGTTCTTC. Its protein is CVSSLVASGPYNEQFF. Variable domain in full (rest from reference TRBV7-2 and TRBJ2-1): GAGVSQSPSNKVTEKGKDVELRCDPISGHTALYWYRQSLGQGLEFLIYFQGNSAPDKSGLPSDRFSAERTGGSVSTLTIQRTQQEDSAVYLCVSSLVASGPYNEQFFGPGTRLTVL.